These T cell receptor beta chains were read from a single sample in a study of T cell responses to AZD1222 COVID-19 vaccine. Assay: immunoSEQ multiplex PCR; the TCRdb copy retains only in-frame clones and omits some. The profile shows some 64,000 clones, around nine tenths of them singletons. Material: peripheral blood, obtained 28 days after the second dose of the MenACWY control vaccine. The receptor source for this set is an adult who received the MenACWY meningococcal vaccine as a control. Each CDR3 is given with its conserved first and last residue. The order of the fields is CDR3 protein, CDR3 DNA, J gene, clone size, V gene, D gene. D genes are given only for firm matches. Clone size is given for some rows only: seen once, a few or many times, or a class if the clone is expanded.

CATSRRPVAGGVVKTQYF TGTGCCACCAGCAGACGACCGGTAGCGGGAGGAGTGGTAAAGACCCAGTACTTC TRBJ2-5 . TRBV15 TRBD2
CASSLGGHFSGNTIYF TGTGCCAGCAGCCTGGGAGGACACTTCTCTGGAAACACCATATATTTT TRBJ1-3 . TRBV11-1 .
CASSFGTEQYF TGTGCCAGCAGTTTCGGGACCGAGCAGTACTTC TRBJ2-7 . TRBV27 .
CASSFAGSNEKLFF TGTGCCAGCAGTTTCGCCGGGTCTAATGAAAAACTGTTTTTT TRBJ1-4 . TRBV27 .
CAWSGGGRGDEKLFF TGTGCCTGGAGTGGGGGAGGGAGGGGAGACGAAAAACTGTTTTTT TRBJ1-4 . TRBV30 .
CASGLLAGGRYEQYF TGTGCCAGCGGACTACTCGCTGGGGGGCGGTACGAGCAGTACTTC TRBJ2-7 once TRBV21-1 .
CASSQEPGQRNSPLHF TGCGCCAGCAGCCAAGAACCGGGACAGCGTAATTCACCCCTCCACTTT TRBJ1-6 . TRBV4-1 TRBD1
CASSGRAGDTQYF TGTGCCAGCAGTGGACGGGCCGGAGATACGCAGTATTTT TRBJ2-3 . TRBV2 .
CASSINSNNEQFF TGTGCCAGCAGTATAAATAGCAACAATGAGCAGTTCTTC TRBJ2-1 once TRBV12-3/TRBV12-4 .
CASSTQGYGDQPQHF TGTGCCAGCAGCACCCAGGGTTATGGGGATCAGCCCCAGCATTTT TRBJ1-5 . TRBV21-1 .
CASSPGTRTDTQYF TGTGCCAGCAGCCCGGGGACTCGGACAGATACGCAGTATTTT TRBJ2-3 . TRBV7-3 .
CASSSGQVGYEQYF TGCGCCAGCAGCTCGGGACAGGTTGGCTACGAGCAGTACTTC TRBJ2-7 . TRBV5-1 TRBD1
CASSQDFTSGDNEQFF TGCGCCAGCAGCCAAGATTTTACTAGCGGTGACAATGAGCAGTTCTTC TRBJ2-1 . TRBV4-3 TRBD2
CASSFNVKMGQLQYF TGTGCCAGCAGTTTCAACGTTAAAATGGGACAGCTGCAGTACTTC TRBJ2-7 . TRBV27 TRBD1
CASSLAQGVTGELFF TGTGCCAGCAGTTTAGCGCAGGGGGTGACCGGGGAGCTGTTTTTT TRBJ2-2 . TRBV27 TRBD1
CASSGALDNEQFF TGTGCCAGCAGCGGAGCCCTCGACAATGAGCAGTTCTTC TRBJ2-1 few TRBV9 .
CASSFISRTYEQYF TGTGCCAGCAGCTTCATAAGTCGCACCTACGAGCAGTACTTC TRBJ2-7 . TRBV5-6 .
CSVVGGSSYNEQFF TGCAGCGTTGTGGGCGGGAGCTCCTACAATGAGCAGTTCTTC TRBJ2-1 few TRBV29-1 TRBD2
CASSLEVDYYGYTF TGTGCCAGCAGCTTAGAGGTGGACTACTATGGCTACACCTTC TRBJ1-2 . TRBV11-2 .
CASSLDRDEQYF TGTGCCAGCAGCTTGGACAGGGACGAGCAGTACTTC TRBJ2-7 . TRBV5-4 .
CASSLVQGPYEQYF TGCGCCAGCAGCTTGGTACAGGGGCCCTACGAGCAGTACTTC TRBJ2-7 . TRBV5-1 TRBD1
CASSERLEISGNTIYF TGTGCCAGCAGTGAAAGGTTGGAAATCTCTGGAAACACCATATATTTT TRBJ1-3 . TRBV6-1 .
CASTGKGDVRNTEAFF TGTGCCTCTACAGGGAAGGGAGATGTAAGGAACACTGAAGCTTTCTTT TRBJ1-1 . TRBV10-3 .
CASSRGTEAFF TGTGCCAGCAGTAGAGGGACTGAAGCTTTCTTT TRBJ1-1 . TRBV28 .
CASSQQGSSYNEQFF TGTGCCAGCAGCCAACAGGGCAGCTCCTACAATGAGCAGTTCTTC TRBJ2-1 . TRBV13 .
CASSRGSNQPQHF TGTGCCAGCAGCCGCGGTAGCAATCAGCCCCAGCATTTT TRBJ1-5 once TRBV7-9 .